The next 21 T cell receptor beta chains were all read from a single sample in a study of blood T cell repertoires in COVID-19. Some clones are missing from TCRdb's copy, which holds only in-frame ones; the method was immunoSEQ multiplex PCR. The repertoire includes over 150,000 clones, roughly 84% of them detected once, and 18% sits in the top ten. Sequencing used peripheral blood. These receptors were taken from a man in his fifties with COVID-19, enrolled during active disease.

DNA of the CDR3: TGTGCCAGTAAGGCCCGAACAGGGGCGAACACTGAAGCTTTCTTT. It codes for CASKARTGANTEAFF. V usage is TRBV19 and J usage is TRBJ1-1; 7 nucleotides line up with TRBD1. V shed 7 bases, J shed 1 base, and the junction held 9 bases outside the gene matches. CDR3 length: 15 amino acids. Germline V gene lookup returns CDR1 LNHDA and CDR2 SQIVND (reference sequence).

The rearrangement links TRBV7-9 to TRBJ2-7; 8 bases map to TRBD1. Germline trimming cut 5 bases from V and 2 bases from J; bases unmatched to any gene: 11. The CDR3 is 16 amino acids. Germline assignment: CDR1 SEHNR and CDR2 FQNEAQ (reference sequence). The CDR3, as DNA: TGTGCCAGCAGCGCCCAGGTGGGACAGGTCGCCTACGAGCAGTACTTC. Its translation: CASSAQVGQVAYEQYF.

The chain has TRBV6-5 and TRBJ1-1; 9 positions agree with TRBD1. CDR1 is MNHEY and CDR2 is SVGAGI in the germline V gene. The trim removed 7 bases at V and 3 bases at J, leaving 3 bases unmatched. This CDR3 contains 13 residues. The CDR3 nucleotides are TGTGCCAGCAACCGGGACAGGGACACTGAAGCTTTCTTT. Translating it yields CASNRDRDTEAFF.

V gene TRBV19 combines with J gene TRBJ2-5; 8 nucleotides line up with TRBD1. V lost 5 bases, J lost 4 bases, and 3 bases stayed unmatched. Germline V gives CDR1 LNHDA, CDR2 SQIVND (reference sequence). This CDR3 has 13 residues. Here the CDR3 reads CASSQGATETQYF. The CDR3 coding sequence is TGTGCCAGTAGTCAGGGGGCAACAGAGACCCAGTACTTC.

This chain uses TRBV28 with TRBJ1-5; 7 nucleotides line up with TRBD1. CDR1 is MDHEN and CDR2 is SYDVKM in the germline V gene. V shed 4 bases, J shed 6 bases, and the junction held 3 bases outside the gene matches. The CDR3 is made up of 13 amino acids. The CDR3 region is CASSSDRVQPQHF. DNA for the CDR3: TGTGCCAGCAGTTCCGACAGGGTTCAGCCCCAGCATTTT.

The rearrangement links TRBV5-6 to TRBJ1-2; TRBD1 agrees at 12 bases. V gave up 4 bases and J gave up 8 bases; unmatched junction bases: 9. This CDR3 comprises 15 residues. CDR1 and CDR2 (germline): SGHDT, YYEEEE. The CDR3 reads CASSIPGQGAKGYTF. The CDR3 coding sequence is TGTGCCAGCAGCATACCGGGACAGGGGGCCAAGGGCTACACCTTC.

In DNA form, the CDR3 reads TGTGCCAGTTCTCCCGGGACAGGGGTGGGAGATACGCAGTATTTT. Its translation: CASSPGTGVGDTQYF. The chain is built from TRBV11-2 and TRBJ2-3; 10 positions agree with TRBD1. Looked up from germline, CDR1 is SGHAT and CDR2 is FQNNGV. This CDR3 comprises 15 residues. Germline trimming cut 9 bases from V and 5 bases from J; bases unmatched to any gene: 11.

The genes are TRBV29-1 and TRBJ2-5; D is possibly TRBD2 (6 bases). The germline V gene encodes CDR1 SQVTM and CDR2 ANQGSEA. The CDR3 covers 13 residues. The V and J ends lost 7 bases and 2 bases respectively, with 14 bases between them. The CDR3 DNA sequence: TGCAGCGGTCATGGGGGGTCACAAGAGACCCAGTACTTC. Translation: CSGHGGSQETQYF.

The rearrangement joins TRBV5-6 to TRBJ2-7, with D perhaps TRBD1 (6 bases). CDR3 size: 16 residues. Trimming took off 2 bases at V and 4 bases at J, with 19 bases between the two ends. Germline V gene data show CDR1 as SGHDT and CDR2 as YYEEEE. CDR3 residues: CASSFLGAGTQYEQYF. CDR3 DNA sequence: TGTGCCAGCAGCTTTTTGGGGGCCGGGACACAATACGAGCAGTACTTC.

The genes are TRBV6-5 and TRBJ1-3; 7 nucleotides match TRBD1. CDR1 is MNHEY and CDR2 is SVGAGI in the germline V gene. The trim removed 6 bases at V and 2 bases at J, leaving 1 base unmatched. The CDR3 is 13 residues long. CDR3 loop: CASRRGPGNTIYF. Here the CDR3 DNA reads TGTGCCAGCAGAAGGGGGCCTGGAAACACCATATATTTT.

The chain uses TRBV6-5 and TRBJ2-2; 7 bases match TRBD2. J lost 7 bases, V lost 4 bases, and 6 bases had no gene match. The CDR3 is 14 amino acids. Per germline, CDR1 MNHEY and CDR2 SVGAGI. CDR3 protein: CASSSMGGHGELFF. The CDR3 nucleotides are TGTGCCAGCAGTTCCATGGGAGGGCACGGGGAGCTGTTTTTT.

The chain combines TRBV18 with TRBJ1-1; TRBD1 is a possible D gene (5 bases). V was pared by 2 bases and J by 3 bases, with 10 bases between. This CDR3 spans 14 amino acids. Looked up from germline, CDR1 is KGHSH and CDR2 is LQKENI. The CDR3 nucleotides read TGTGCCAGCTCACCAACGGGGGATGACACTGAAGCTTTCTTT. Its protein product is CASSPTGDDTEAFF.

This clone occurred once. This chain joins TRBV5-4 and TRBJ2-3, with a tentative D call TRBD1 (6 bases). This CDR3 has 13 residues. V lost 4 bases and J 5 bases, leaving 11 bases between the germline ends. Germline V gene data show CDR1 as SGHNT and CDR2 as YYREEE (reference sequence). The CDR3 coding sequence is TGTGCCAGCAGCACCCGACAGGAAGATACGCAGTATTTT. Translating gives CASSTRQEDTQYF.

This clone was seen a handful of times. The rearrangement joins TRBV6-5 to TRBJ2-7; weak D call: TRBD2 (5 bases). The CDR3 totals 12 residues. Trimming removed 5 bases from V and 0 bases from J, with 5 bases in between. Germline V CDR1 and CDR2: MNHEY, SVGAGI. The CDR3 protein is CASSRGSYEQYF. The CDR3 nucleotides read TGTGCCAGCAGTCGGGGCTCCTACGAGCAGTACTTC.

The genes are TRBV20-1 and TRBJ1-1; no firm D call. The CDR3 covers 11 residues. The V end lost 2 bases, the J end lost 3 bases, and 4 bases lay between the germline ends. Germline V lookup: CDR1 DFQATT, CDR2 SNEGSKA (reference sequence). The CDR3 reads CSARQDTEAFF. The CDR3, as DNA: TGCAGTGCTAGACAGGACACTGAAGCTTTCTTT.

The chain joins TRBV6-6 to TRBJ2-7; tentatively, D is TRBD2 (6 bases). The CDR3 spans 14 residues. Trimming removed 6 bases from V and 3 bases from J, with 15 bases in between. Germline V gives CDR1 MNHNY, CDR2 SVGAGI (reference sequence). Written as DNA, the CDR3 is TGTGCCAGCAGCTCGCCCGGGACTTTCTACGAGCAGTACTTC. Its protein is CASSSPGTFYEQYF.

The chain joins TRBV3-1 (or the pseudogene TRBV3-2) to TRBJ1-1; maybe TRBD1 (6 bases). V was shortened by 3 bases and J by 3 bases, with 11 bases between the two germline ends. Germline V CDR1 and CDR2: LGHDT, YNNKEL (reference sequence). The CDR3 totals 14 residues. This CDR3 reads CASSQRGTHTEAFF. The CDR3 DNA is TGTGCCAGCAGCCAGAGGGGGACCCACACTGAAGCTTTCTTT.

CDR3 sequence: CASSLRFAGATEVQETQYF. CDR3 nucleotide sequence: TGTGCCAGCAGCTTAAGGTTCGCGGGAGCCACGGAGGTACAAGAGACCCAGTACTTC. V gene TRBV7-8 combines with J gene TRBJ2-5; 7 bases align to TRBD2. After removal of 2 bases from V and 2 bases from J, the junction contained 17 bases not matched to a gene. CDR1 is SGHVS and CDR2 is FQNEAQ in the germline V gene. CDR3 length: 19 residues.

The genes are TRBV19 and TRBJ2-3; D not certain. The germline gives CDR1 LNHDA, CDR2 SQIVND (reference sequence). Trimming removed 3 bases at V and 6 bases at J, with 10 bases between. The CDR3 has 13 residues. Written as DNA, the CDR3 is TGTGCCAGTAGTATTAATAGCTTGGATACGCAGTATTTT. Translated, it gives CASSINSLDTQYF.

CDR3 residues: CASSLVGTGLETQYF. CDR3 DNA: TGTGCCAGCAGCTTAGTGGGGACAGGGTTAGAGACCCAGTACTTC. The chain joins TRBV7-2 to TRBJ2-5; TRBD1 matches 9 bases. CDR1 and CDR2 (germline): SGHTA, FQGNSA. The trim removed 1 base at V and 4 bases at J, leaving 4 bases unmatched. CDR3 length: 15 amino acids.

J is TRBJ2-1 and V is TRBV19, with 9 nucleotides matching TRBD2. The CDR3 consists of 14 residues. Germline-derived CDR1 and CDR2 are LNHDA and SQIVND (reference sequence). V was clipped by 7 bases and J by 6 bases; unmatched bases: 7. The CDR3 DNA reads as TGTGCCAGTAATGCGGGACTAGCAACCAATGAGCAGTTCTTC. Amino acids: CASNAGLATNEQFF. The full variable domain, rest sourced from reference TRBV19 and TRBJ2-1, is DGGITQSPKYLFRKEGQNVTLSCEQNLNHDAMYWYRQDPGQGLRLIYYSQIVNDFQKGDIAEGYSVSREKKESFPLTVTSAQKNPTAFYLCASNAGLATNEQFFGPGTRLTVL.